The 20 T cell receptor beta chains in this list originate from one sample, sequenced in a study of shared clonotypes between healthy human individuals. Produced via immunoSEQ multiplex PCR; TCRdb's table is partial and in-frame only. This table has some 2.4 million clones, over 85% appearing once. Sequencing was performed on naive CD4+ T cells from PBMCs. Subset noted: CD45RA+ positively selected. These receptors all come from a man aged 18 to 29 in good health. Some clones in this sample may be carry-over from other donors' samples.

The CDR3 here is CASRPSLPAGATGELFF. The CDR3 region has the DNA TGTGCCAGTAGGCCTTCCCTCCCGGCGGGAGCCACCGGGGAGCTGTTTTTT. This sequence joins TRBV19 and TRBJ2-2, with 7 bases matching TRBD2. The germline gives CDR1 LNHDA, CDR2 SQIVND (reference sequence). The length of the CDR3 is 17 residues. V lost 6 bases to trimming and J lost 4 bases; unmatched junction nucleotides: 14.

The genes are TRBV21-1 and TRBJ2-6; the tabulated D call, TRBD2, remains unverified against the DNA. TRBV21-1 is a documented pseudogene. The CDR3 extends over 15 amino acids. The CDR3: CASPSSGAGANVLTF. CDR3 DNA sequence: TGTGCCAGCCCATCCTCGGGGGCTGGGGCCAACGTCCTGACTTTC.

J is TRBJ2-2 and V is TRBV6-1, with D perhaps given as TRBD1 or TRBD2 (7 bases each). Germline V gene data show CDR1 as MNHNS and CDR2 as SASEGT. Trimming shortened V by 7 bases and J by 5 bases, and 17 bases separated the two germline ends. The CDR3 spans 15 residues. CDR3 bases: TGTGCCAGCACCGAAAGGGGGCGGGAGACCGGGGAGCTGTTTTTT. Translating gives CASTERGRETGELFF.

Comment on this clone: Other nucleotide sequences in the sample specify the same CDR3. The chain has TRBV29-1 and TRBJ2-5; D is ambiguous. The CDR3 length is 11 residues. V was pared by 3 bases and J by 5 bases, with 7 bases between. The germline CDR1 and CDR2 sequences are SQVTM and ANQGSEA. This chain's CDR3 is CSVDRWETQYF. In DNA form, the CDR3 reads TGCAGCGTTGACCGGTGGGAGACCCAGTACTTC.

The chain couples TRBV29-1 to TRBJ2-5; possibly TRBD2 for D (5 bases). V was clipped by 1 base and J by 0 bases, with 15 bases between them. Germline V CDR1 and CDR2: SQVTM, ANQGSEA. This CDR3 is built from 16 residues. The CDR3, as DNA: TGCAGCGTTGAAGTTCCTCTATGGAGGAACCAAGAGACCCAGTACTTC. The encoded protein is CSVEVPLWRNQETQYF. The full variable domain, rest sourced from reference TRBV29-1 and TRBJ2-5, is SAVISQKPSRDICQRGTSLTIQCQVDSQVTMMFWYRQQPGQSLTLIATANQGSEATYESGFVIDKFPISRPNLTFSTLTVSNMSPEDSSIYLCSVEVPLWRNQETQYFGPGTRLLVL.

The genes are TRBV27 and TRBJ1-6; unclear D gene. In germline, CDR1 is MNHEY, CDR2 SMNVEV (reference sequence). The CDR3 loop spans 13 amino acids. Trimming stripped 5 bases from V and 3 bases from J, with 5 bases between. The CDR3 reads CASSIDYNSPLHF. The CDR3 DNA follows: TGTGCCAGCAGTATAGACTATAATTCACCCCTCCACTTT.

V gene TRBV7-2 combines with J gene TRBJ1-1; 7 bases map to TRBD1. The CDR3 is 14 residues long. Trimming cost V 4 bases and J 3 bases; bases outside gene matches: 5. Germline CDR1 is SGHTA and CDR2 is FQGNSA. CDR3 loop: CASSSTQGYTEAFF. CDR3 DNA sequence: TGTGCCAGCAGCTCCACACAGGGGTACACTGAAGCTTTCTTT.

CDR3 coding DNA: TGCGCCAGCAGCCTCCCCGGATGGGGCGTAGGTGAAAAACTGTTTTTT. It encodes CASSLPGWGVGEKLFF. The rearrangement joins TRBV4-1 to TRBJ1-4, with D maybe TRBD1 (5 bases). This CDR3 region has 16 residues. V dropped 4 bases and J dropped 7 bases, with 19 bases sitting between them. Germline CDR1 is MGHRA and CDR2 is YSYEKL.

The CDR3 bases are TGTGCCACCAGCAGAGATACCCCCGGGTCTAGCGGGAAGTTTTGGTCCTCCGGGGAGCTGTTTTTT. Its translation: CATSRDTPGSSGKFWSSGELFF. The chain has TRBV15 and TRBJ2-2; TRBD2 agrees at 9 bases. Trimming at V came to 0 bases and at J to 6 bases, leaving 23 bases not matched to a gene. CDR1 and CDR2 from the germline V gene are LNHNV and YYDKDF (reference sequence). The CDR3 length is 22 residues.

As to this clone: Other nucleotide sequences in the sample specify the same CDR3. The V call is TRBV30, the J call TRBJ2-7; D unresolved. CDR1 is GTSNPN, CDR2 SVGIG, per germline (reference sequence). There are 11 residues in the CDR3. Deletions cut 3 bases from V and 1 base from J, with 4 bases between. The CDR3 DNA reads TGTGCCTGGAGGGCGTCCTACGAGCAGTACTTC. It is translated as CAWRASYEQYF.

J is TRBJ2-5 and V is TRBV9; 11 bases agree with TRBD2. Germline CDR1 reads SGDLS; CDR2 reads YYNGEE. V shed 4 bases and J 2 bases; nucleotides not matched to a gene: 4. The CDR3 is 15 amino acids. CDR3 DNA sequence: TGTGCCAGCAGCACCCGACTAGCGGGACAAGAGACCCAGTACTTC. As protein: CASSTRLAGQETQYF.

In DNA form, the CDR3 reads TGTGCCAGCAGCCAAGACAGAACAGATACGCAGTATTTT. Its protein is CASSQDRTDTQYF. The chain is built from TRBV5-6 and TRBJ2-3; weak D call: TRBD1 (5 bases). Trimming removed 4 bases from V and 3 bases from J, with 9 bases in between. This CDR3 region has 13 residues. From germline, CDR1 is SGHDT and CDR2 YYEEEE.

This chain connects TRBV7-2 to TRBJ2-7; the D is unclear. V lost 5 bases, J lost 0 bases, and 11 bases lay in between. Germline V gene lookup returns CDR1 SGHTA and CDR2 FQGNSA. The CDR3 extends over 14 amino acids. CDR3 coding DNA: TGTGCCAGCAGCCCTCGCCCAGGCTCCTACGAGCAGTACTTC. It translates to CASSPRPGSYEQYF. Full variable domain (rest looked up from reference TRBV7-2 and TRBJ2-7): GAGVSQSPSNKVTEKGKDVELRCDPISGHTALYWYRQSLGQGLEFLIYFQGNSAPDKSGLPSDRFSAERTGGSVSTLTIQRTQQEDSAVYLCASSPRPGSYEQYFGPGTRLTVT.

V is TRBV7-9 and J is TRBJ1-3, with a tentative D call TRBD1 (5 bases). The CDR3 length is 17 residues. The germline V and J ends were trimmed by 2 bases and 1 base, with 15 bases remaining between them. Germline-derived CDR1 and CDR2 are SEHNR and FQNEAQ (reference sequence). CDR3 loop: CASSLTIRGGSGNTIYF. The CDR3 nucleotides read TGTGCCAGCAGCTTAACTATCCGGGGGGGATCTGGAAACACCATATATTTT.

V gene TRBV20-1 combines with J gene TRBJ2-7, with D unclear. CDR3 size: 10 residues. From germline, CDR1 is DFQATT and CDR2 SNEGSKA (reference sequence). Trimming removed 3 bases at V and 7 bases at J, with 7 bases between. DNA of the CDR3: TGCAGTGCTAGGGCCGGGGAGCAGTACTTC. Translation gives CSARAGEQYF.

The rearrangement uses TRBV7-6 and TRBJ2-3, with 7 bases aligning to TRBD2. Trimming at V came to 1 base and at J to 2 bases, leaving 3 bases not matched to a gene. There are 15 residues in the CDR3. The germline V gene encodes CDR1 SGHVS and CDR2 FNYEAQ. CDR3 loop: CASSLGLAVTDTQYF. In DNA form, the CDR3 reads TGTGCCAGCAGCTTAGGACTAGCAGTCACAGATACGCAGTATTTT.

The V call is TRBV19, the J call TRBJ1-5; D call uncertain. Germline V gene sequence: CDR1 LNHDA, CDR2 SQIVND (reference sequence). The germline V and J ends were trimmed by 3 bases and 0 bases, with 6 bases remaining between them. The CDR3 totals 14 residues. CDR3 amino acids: CASSIPYSNQPQHF. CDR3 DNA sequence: TGTGCCAGTAGTATCCCGTATAGCAATCAGCCCCAGCATTTT.

The CDR3: CASIPWGSGYAFF. Here the CDR3 DNA reads TGTGCCAGCATCCCCTGGGGGAGCGGCTACGCTTTCTTT. This sequence joins TRBV28 and TRBJ1-1, with D tentatively TRBD1 (5 bases). Germline values: CDR1 MDHEN, CDR2 SYDVKM. Between the trimmed V and J ends, which lost 7 bases and 11 bases, there was a span of 20 bases. The CDR3 is 13 residues long.

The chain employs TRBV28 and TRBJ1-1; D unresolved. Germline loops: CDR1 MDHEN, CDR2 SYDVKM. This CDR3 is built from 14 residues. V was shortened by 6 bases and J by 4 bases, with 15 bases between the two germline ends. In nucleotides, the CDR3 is TGTGCCAGCAGCCCTTCCGGCGGTATCACTGAAGCTTTCTTT. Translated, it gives CASSPSGGITEAFF.

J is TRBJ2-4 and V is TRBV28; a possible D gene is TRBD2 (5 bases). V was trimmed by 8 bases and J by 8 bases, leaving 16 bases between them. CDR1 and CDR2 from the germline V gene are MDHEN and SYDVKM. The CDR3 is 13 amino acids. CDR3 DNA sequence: TGTGCCAGCTTCGGACGGAGGTGGGACATTCAGTACTTC. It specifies CASFGRRWDIQYF.